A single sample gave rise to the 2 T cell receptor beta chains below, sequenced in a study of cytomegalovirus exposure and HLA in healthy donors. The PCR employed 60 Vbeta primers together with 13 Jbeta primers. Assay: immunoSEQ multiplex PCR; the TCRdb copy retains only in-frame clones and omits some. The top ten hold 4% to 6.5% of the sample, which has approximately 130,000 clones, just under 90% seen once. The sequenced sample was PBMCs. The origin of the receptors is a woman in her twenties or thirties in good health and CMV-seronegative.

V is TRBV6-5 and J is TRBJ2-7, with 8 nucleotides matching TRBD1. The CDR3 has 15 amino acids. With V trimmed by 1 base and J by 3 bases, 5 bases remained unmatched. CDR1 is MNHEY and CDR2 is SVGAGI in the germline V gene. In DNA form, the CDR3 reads TGTGCCAGCAGTTACTTCGGAACAGGGGGCTACGAGCAGTACTTC. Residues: CASSYFGTGGYEQYF.

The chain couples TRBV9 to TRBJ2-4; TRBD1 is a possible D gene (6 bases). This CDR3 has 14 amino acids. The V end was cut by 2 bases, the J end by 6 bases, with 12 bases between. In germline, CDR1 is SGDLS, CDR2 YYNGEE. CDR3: CASSVSGAGNIQYF. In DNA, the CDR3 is TGTGCCAGCAGCGTTTCAGGGGCGGGAAACATTCAGTACTTC.